The rows below give T cell receptor beta chains drawn from one sample of a study of T cell responses to AZD1222 COVID-19 vaccine. TCRdb keeps only in-frame clones here, not all; method: immunoSEQ multiplex PCR. Of about 110,000 clones in the sample, around nine tenths are singletons; the top ten hold about 4.8%. The sequenced sample was peripheral blood, obtained on day 0 of AZD1222 vaccination. Receptor source: an adult in good health. Each CDR3 is given with its conserved first and last residue. A D gene is named only where the DNA matches it firmly. A row's size may be missing; if present it is once, few, many or a size class.

v_call	j_call	clone_size	d_call	cdr3_aa	cdr3_nt
TRBV4-2	TRBJ1-2	-	-	CASRSTGQGYGYTF	TGTGCCAGCAGGTCTACAGGGCAGGGCTATGGCTACACCTTC
TRBV23-1	TRBJ1-4	-	-	CASSQLREKLFF	TGCGCCAGCAGTCAGTTAAGGGAAAAACTGTTTTTT
TRBV9	TRBJ2-1	-	TRBD2	CASSVDPSGGYNEQFF	TGTGCCAGCAGCGTAGATCCTAGCGGGGGGTACAATGAGCAGTTCTTC
TRBV4-1	TRBJ1-5	-	-	CASSQDSYSNQPQHF	TGCGCCAGCAGCCAAGACAGTTATAGCAATCAGCCCCAGCATTTT
TRBV27	TRBJ1-5	-	-	CASSLIQAPNQPQHF	TGTGCCAGCAGTTTAATACAAGCCCCCAATCAGCCCCAGCATTTT
TRBV23-1	TRBJ1-2	-	-	CASSQSRTTNGYTF	TGCGCCAGCAGTCAATCGAGGACAACGAATGGCTACACCTTC
TRBV13	TRBJ1-6	once	-	CASRVRGGNNSPLHF	TGTGCCAGCCGCGTCAGGGGCGGGAATAATTCACCCCTCCACTTT
TRBV11-3	TRBJ1-5	-	TRBD1	CASSLGQGPISDSNQPQHF	TGTGCCAGCAGCCTTGGACAGGGTCCAATTTCAGATAGCAATCAGCCCCAGCATTTT
TRBV15	TRBJ1-2	-	-	CATSRDLGGGYGYTF	TGTGCCACCAGCAGAGATCTTGGGGGTGGCTATGGCTACACCTTC
TRBV15	TRBJ2-7	few	TRBD1	CATSRDPGQHYEQYF	TGTGCCACCAGCAGAGATCCGGGACAGCACTACGAGCAGTACTTC
TRBV6-5	TRBJ2-3	-	-	CASRNTRDTQYF	TGTGCCAGCAGGAATACTAGAGATACGCAGTATTTT
TRBV6-4	TRBJ1-1	once	-	CASSVGWNTEAFF	TGTGCCAGCAGCGTAGGGTGGAACACTGAAGCTTTCTTT
TRBV5-1	TRBJ2-3	-	TRBD1	CASSPQGPSTDTQYF	TGCGCCAGCAGCCCACAGGGGCCTAGCACAGATACGCAGTATTTT
TRBV21-1	TRBJ2-7	-	-	CASIHYKAGSYEQYF	TGTGCCAGCATTCACTACAAGGCAGGTTCCTACGAGCAGTACTTC
TRBV7-7	TRBJ1-3	-	-	CASSLDGSSGNTIYF	TGTGCCAGCAGCTTAGACGGGAGCTCTGGAAACACCATATATTTT
TRBV5-1	TRBJ1-1	-	-	CASSLVPSNAEAFF	TGCGCCAGCAGCTTGGTCCCGTCGAACGCTGAAGCTTTCTTT
TRBV6-4	TRBJ2-1	-	-	CASSDAGSGYNEQFF	TGTGCCAGCAGTGACGCGGGTTCGGGCTACAATGAGCAGTTCTTC
TRBV5-1	TRBJ2-5	-	-	CASSLRGRETQYF	TGCGCCAGCAGCTTGAGGGGGAGGGAGACCCAGTACTTC
TRBV5-1	TRBJ2-1	-	-	CASSLLGESYNEQFF	TGCGCCAGCAGTCTTCTGGGGGAATCATACAATGAGCAGTTCTTC
TRBV7-9	TRBJ2-2	-	-	CASSLTRLGLGELFF	TGTGCCAGCAGCTTAACAAGGCTTGGTTTGGGGGAGCTGTTTTTT
TRBV6-5	TRBJ1-5	few	-	CASSPQKGSNQPQHF	TGTGCCAGCAGTCCCCAGAAAGGGAGCAATCAGCCCCAGCATTTT
TRBV6-5	TRBJ2-1	-	-	CASRRETAEQFF	TGTGCCAGCAGAAGGGAGACGGCTGAGCAGTTCTTC
TRBV19	TRBJ2-2	-	-	CASSNTANTGELFF	TGTGCCAGTAGTAACACCGCGAACACCGGGGAGCTGTTTTTT
TRBV5-1	TRBJ2-5	-	-	CASSLGQLQETQYF	TGCGCCAGCAGCTTGGGACAGCTTCAAGAGACCCAGTACTTC
TRBV7-9	TRBJ1-5	-	TRBD1	CASSPSGTGPNQPQHF	TGTGCCAGCAGCCCTTCCGGGACAGGTCCAAATCAGCCCCAGCATTTT
TRBV12-5	TRBJ2-7	-	-	CATAVWDSYEQYF	TGTGCTACGGCCGTGTGGGACTCCTACGAGCAGTACTTC
TRBV7-2	TRBJ2-5	-	TRBD1	CASSLQTRQGQYQETQYF	TGTGCCAGCAGCCTACAAACCCGACAGGGGCAGTACCAAGAGACCCAGTACTTC
TRBV6-2/TRBV6-3	TRBJ2-7	-	TRBD1	CASSYRRDRSYEQYF	TGTGCCAGCAGTTACCGTAGGGACAGGAGCTACGAGCAGTACTTC
TRBV27	TRBJ1-1	-	-	CASSLWQNTEAFF	TGTGCCAGCAGTTTATGGCAGAACACTGAAGCTTTCTTT
TRBV27	TRBJ2-3	once	TRBD1	CASSLWAFGGTGGKDTQYF	TGTGCCAGCAGTTTATGGGCGTTCGGTGGGACAGGGGGGAAAGATACGCAGTATTTT
TRBV27	TRBJ1-5	-	-	CASSPTNRVNQPQHF	TGTGCCAGCAGTCCAACAAACAGGGTCAATCAGCCCCAGCATTTT
TRBV5-6	TRBJ1-1	-	-	CASSWRGGSAEAFF	TGTGCCAGCAGCTGGAGGGGGGGATCGGCTGAAGCTTTCTTT
TRBV6-5	TRBJ2-1	-	-	CASSYSSSYNEQFF	TGTGCCAGCAGTTACTCGAGCAGCTACAATGAGCAGTTCTTC
TRBV6-1	TRBJ1-4	-	-	CASSEREGTTNEKLFF	TGTGCCAGCAGTGAACGCGAGGGAACAACTAATGAAAAACTGTTTTTT
TRBV10-2	TRBJ1-4	-	TRBD1	CASSESGQGQNEKLFF	TGCGCCAGCAGTGAGTCCGGACAGGGCCAAAATGAAAAACTGTTTTTT
TRBV2	TRBJ1-1	-	-	CATQKGYGDTEAFF	TGTGCCACTCAGAAGGGGTATGGGGACACTGAAGCTTTCTTT
TRBV29-1	TRBJ1-1	once	TRBD1	CSATGTGIMNTEAFF	TGCAGTGCCACCGGGACAGGGATAATGAACACTGAAGCTTTCTTT
TRBV19	TRBJ2-1	-	-	CASSISSGTYNEQFF	TGTGCCAGTAGTATATCCAGCGGAACTTACAATGAGCAGTTCTTC
TRBV6-1	TRBJ1-3	-	TRBD1	CASSGPGTGGNTIYF	TGTGCCAGCAGTGGCCCCGGGACAGGGGGAAACACCATATATTTT
TRBV6-5	TRBJ1-2	-	-	CASSSMAQGRFGYTF	TGTGCCAGCAGTTCCATGGCGCAGGGGCGGTTCGGCTACACCTTC
TRBV19	TRBJ1-1	-	-	CASRGPWITEAFF	TGTGCCAGTAGAGGGCCTTGGATCACTGAAGCTTTCTTT
TRBV11-2	TRBJ1-5	-	-	CASSLVEDGSKGQPQHF	TGTGCCAGCAGCTTAGTAGAGGACGGGAGCAAGGGACAGCCCCAGCATTTT
TRBV28	TRBJ1-1	few	-	CASSLLSGADTEAFF	TGTGCCAGCAGTTTACTATCAGGGGCGGACACTGAAGCTTTCTTT
TRBV10-2	TRBJ1-2	-	-	CASSERTGKYGYTF	TGCGCCAGCAGTGAGCGGACGGGGAAATATGGCTACACCTTC
TRBV29-1	TRBJ2-7	-	TRBD1	CSVGQGTYEQYF	TGCAGCGTTGGACAGGGGACCTACGAGCAGTACTTC